This T cell receptor beta chain was recovered during a study of cytomegalovirus exposure and HLA in healthy donors. Donors were drawn from the approximately 120-subject validation cohort, separate from the roughly 670-subject first cohort. Data came from immunoSEQ multiplex PCR; TCRdb stores just in-frame clones and leaves some out. The data show some 130,000 clones, with approximately 85% seen just once and more than 1.4% held by the top ten. Germline V lookup: CDR1 MGHRA, CDR2 YSYEKL. V gave up 5 bases and J gave up 5 bases, with 19 bases separating them. The CDR3 totals 16 residues. The material sequenced was PBMCs. This receptor was taken from a woman younger than 45 in good health and CMV-seronegative. This rearrangement joins TRBV4-1 to TRBJ2-1; D perhaps matches TRBD1 (8 bases). The CDR3 bases are TGCGCCAGCAGCAAACGCGGGGGACAGGTTAACAATGAGCAGTTCTTC. It yields the protein CASSKRGGQVNNEQFF.